The T cell receptor (beta chain) under discussion was sequenced for a study of T-cell memory formation after mild COVID-19. TCRdb re-called the 5' RACE reads with MiXCR, one entry per CDR3 protein. This table has roughly 150,000 distinct CDR3 sequences, about 25% appearing once. Study-level points and caveats: Clones contracting day 15 to 85 were balanced CD4/CD8; later expanders leaned CD4+.

On this clonotype itself: Its antigen is currently unknown.

This CDR3 spans 12 amino acids. V was pared by 5 bases and J by 6 bases, with 9 bases between. Germline CDR1 and CDR2: SGHNT and YYREEE (reference sequence). The V gene is TRBV5-4, the J gene TRBJ2-4, with D hard to call. Sequenced: PBMCs or a T cell subset sorted from them (not recorded which). This receptor was taken from an adult woman who had mild COVID-19 (a few samples of this study predate the infection). Cell type and time point are not known. CDR3 protein: CASSSLGNIQYF. CDR3 coding DNA: TGTGCCAGCAGTTCCCTCGGAAACATTCAGTACTTC.